Each of the 10 T cell receptor beta chains below was sequenced from the same sample in a study of cytomegalovirus exposure and HLA in healthy donors. The PCR had 60 Vbeta and 13 Jbeta primers. Measured with immunoSEQ multiplex PCR; TCRdb has only the in-frame clones, and not every one. The sample includes 200,000 to 250,000 clones, approximately 80% of them seen just once. The sample comprised PBMCs. These receptors originate from a woman younger than 45 in good health and CMV-seronegative.

V gene TRBV28 combines with J gene TRBJ2-5; TRBD2 matches at 9 bases. The CDR3 is made up of 13 amino acids. Unmatched junction bases numbered 4, after V lost 9 bases and J lost 2 bases. Germline V gene data show CDR1 as MDHEN and CDR2 as SYDVKM. The CDR3 DNA reads TGTGCCAGTGATAGCGGGAGTCAAGAGACCCAGTACTTC. It specifies CASDSGSQETQYF.

This clone has only one observation. This chain links TRBV5-4 with TRBJ2-3; 7 nucleotides align to TRBD2. The CDR3 contains 16 residues. Trimming at V came to 0 bases and at J to 5 bases, leaving 9 bases not matched to a gene. Germline assignment: CDR1 SGHNT and CDR2 YYREEE (reference sequence). CDR3 amino acids: CASSLVGAGRVDTQYF. The CDR3 bases are TGTGCCAGCAGCTTGGTTGGAGCGGGGAGGGTAGATACGCAGTATTTT.

This chain links TRBV5-6 with TRBJ1-2; D is unclear. Germline values: CDR1 SGHDT, CDR2 YYEEEE. The length of the CDR3 is 14 residues. Deletions cut 4 bases from V and 4 bases from J, with 14 bases between. For the CDR3, the DNA is TGTGCCAGCAGCCTCTCCGCGGATCGCTATGGCTACACCTTC. Its translation: CASSLSADRYGYTF. The full variable domain, in which reference TRBV5-6 and TRBJ1-2 provide the parts outside the CDR3, is DAGVTQSPTHLIKTRGQQVTLRCSPKSGHDTVSWYQQALGQGPQFIFQYYEEEERQRGNFPDRFSGHQFPNYSSELNVNALLLGDSALYLCASSLSADRYGYTFGSGTRLTVV.

As DNA, the CDR3 is TGTGCCAGCAGCTTCCCCGGGTCCAATGAGCAGTTCTTC. This gives the protein CASSFPGSNEQFF. V is TRBV13 and J is TRBJ2-1; D not resolved. Germline V CDR1 and CDR2: PRHDT, FYEKMQ (reference sequence). V was shortened by 3 bases and J by 6 bases, with 9 bases between the two germline ends. The CDR3 extends over 13 amino acids. Supplemented by reference TRBV13 and TRBJ2-1, the full variable domain reads AAGVIQSPRHLIKEKRETATLKCYPIPRHDTVYWYQQGPGQDPQFLISFYEKMQSDKGSIPDRFSAQQFSDYHSELNMSSLELGDSALYFCASSFPGSNEQFFGPGTRLTVL.

This chain uses TRBV10-3 with TRBJ2-7; 16 nucleotides agree with TRBD2. Germline loops: CDR1 ENHRY, CDR2 SYGVKD. V lost 4 bases, J lost 4 bases, and 4 bases stayed unmatched. The CDR3 extends over 16 amino acids. The CDR3 region is CAISGGLAGGAYEQYF. The CDR3 DNA sequence: TGTGCCATCAGTGGGGGACTAGCGGGAGGGGCTTACGAGCAGTACTTC.

The J gene is TRBJ2-3, the V gene TRBV5-6, with TRBD1 matching 11 bases. Looked up from germline, CDR1 is SGHDT and CDR2 is YYEEEE. The CDR3 runs to 14 residues. V was clipped by 7 bases and J by 1 base; unmatched bases: 2. In DNA, the CDR3 is TGTGCCAGCTTGGGACAGGGGGGCACAGATACGCAGTATTTT. This translates into CASLGQGGTDTQYF.

Only a few counts were recorded for this clone. V gene TRBV9 combines with J gene TRBJ2-7; 9 nucleotides align to TRBD1. Germline CDR1 and CDR2: SGDLS and YYNGEE. V dropped 2 bases and J dropped 3; count of bases not matched to a gene: 6. The CDR3 contains 15 residues. The CDR3 bases are TGTGCCAGCAGCGTCTCCGGGACAGGGCACTACGAGCAGTACTTC. Amino acids: CASSVSGTGHYEQYF.

The chain couples TRBV5-1 to TRBJ2-7, with 8 bases identical to TRBD2. The junction had 4 bases not matched to a gene; V was cut back by 0 bases and J by 5 bases. The germline gives CDR1 SGHRS, CDR2 YFSETQ. The CDR3 is 14 amino acids. CDR3 sequence: CASSLAGTRNEQYF. CDR3 bases: TGCGCCAGCAGCTTGGCCGGGACTAGGAACGAGCAGTACTTC.

The chain links TRBV5-1 to TRBJ2-7; 8 bases line up with TRBD1. This CDR3 spans 16 amino acids. Germline-derived CDR1 and CDR2 are SGHRS and YFSETQ. J gave up 0 bases and V 0 bases, and 5 bases lay outside the gene matches. In DNA form, the CDR3 reads TGCGCCAGCAGCTTGGGACAGGGGTCGTCCTCCTACGAGCAGTACTTC. The encoded protein is CASSLGQGSSSYEQYF.

This chain uses TRBV27 with TRBJ1-4; D not resolved. CDR3 length equals 14 residues. V dropped 2 bases and J dropped 8 bases, with 12 bases sitting between them. Germline-derived CDR1 and CDR2 are MNHEY and SMNVEV (reference sequence). CDR3 sequence: CASSLSTNGEKLFF. The CDR3 DNA is TGTGCCAGCAGTTTAAGTACCAACGGGGAAAAACTGTTTTTT.